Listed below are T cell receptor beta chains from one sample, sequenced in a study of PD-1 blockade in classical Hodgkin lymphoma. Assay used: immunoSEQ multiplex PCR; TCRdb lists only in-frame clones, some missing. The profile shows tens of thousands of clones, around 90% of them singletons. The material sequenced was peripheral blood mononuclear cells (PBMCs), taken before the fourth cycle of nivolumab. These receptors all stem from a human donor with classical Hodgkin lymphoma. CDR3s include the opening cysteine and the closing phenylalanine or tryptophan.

CDR3aa: CASSYPGQGRYEQYF
j_gene: TRBJ2-7
v_gene: TRBV7-9

CDR3aa: CASSLRTGNTEAFF
j_gene: TRBJ1-1
v_gene: TRBV5-1

CDR3aa: CASSGRRGGRYNEQFF
j_gene: TRBJ2-1
v_gene: TRBV5-7

CDR3aa: CASSSIPRGGSDTQYF
j_gene: TRBJ2-3
v_gene: TRBV5-1

CDR3aa: CASSPPQVFELFF
j_gene: TRBJ2-2
v_gene: TRBV18

CDR3aa: CASSPEFANEKLFF
j_gene: TRBJ1-4
v_gene: TRBV18

CDR3aa: CAWRESAGGKGGYTF
j_gene: TRBJ1-2
v_gene: TRBV30

CDR3aa: CASSPGAQNNEQFF
j_gene: TRBJ2-1
v_gene: TRBV7-3

CDR3aa: CASSLEVNTEAFF
j_gene: TRBJ1-1
v_gene: TRBV5-1

CDR3aa: CSVETETDTQYF
j_gene: TRBJ2-3
v_gene: TRBV29-1

CDR3aa: CASSVDRVSSGTEAFF
j_gene: TRBJ1-1
v_gene: TRBV9

CDR3aa: CASRDRAGSNYGYTF
j_gene: TRBJ1-2
v_gene: TRBV10-2

CDR3aa: CASSIRQTGAYTYEQFF
j_gene: TRBJ2-1
v_gene: TRBV9

CDR3aa: CAISESGEFGQPQHF
j_gene: TRBJ1-5
v_gene: TRBV10-3

CDR3aa: CATRDPSNQPQHF
j_gene: TRBJ1-5
v_gene: TRBV28

CDR3aa: CASSYSGGSNEKLFF
j_gene: TRBJ1-4
v_gene: TRBV6-5

CDR3aa: CASSLTAGQGVEQYF
j_gene: TRBJ2-7
v_gene: TRBV5-1

CDR3aa: CASGPVGSYEQYF
j_gene: TRBJ2-7
v_gene: TRBV6-1

CDR3aa: CASSQFPGQGEVAFF
j_gene: TRBJ1-1
v_gene: TRBV4-1

CDR3aa: CASSLGQGVLNSPLHF
j_gene: TRBJ1-6
v_gene: TRBV7-9

CDR3aa: CASSFQYGYTF
j_gene: TRBJ1-2
v_gene: TRBV5-4

CDR3aa: CASSLSGISNQPQHF
j_gene: TRBJ1-5
v_gene: TRBV5-1

CDR3aa: CASGPGQAFGEQYF
j_gene: TRBJ2-7
v_gene: TRBV5-1

CDR3aa: CASSLQGPPSYEQYF
j_gene: TRBJ2-7
v_gene: TRBV5-1

CDR3aa: CASSLNRVNTGELFF
j_gene: TRBJ2-2
v_gene: TRBV13

CDR3aa: CASSPGQGSDTQYF
j_gene: TRBJ2-3
v_gene: TRBV5-1

CDR3aa: CASSLGTGGRYNEQFF
j_gene: TRBJ2-1
v_gene: TRBV5-6

CDR3aa: CASSLSPNYGYTF
j_gene: TRBJ1-2
v_gene: TRBV7-9

CDR3aa: CASSEIGYSQHF
j_gene: TRBJ1-5
v_gene: TRBV6-1

CDR3aa: CASSPRRLQNTGELFF
j_gene: TRBJ2-2
v_gene: TRBV9

CDR3aa: CASSLAPGVGEGGYTF
j_gene: TRBJ1-2
v_gene: TRBV7-9

CDR3aa: CASSWETSGEQYF
j_gene: TRBJ2-7
v_gene: TRBV7-2

CDR3aa: CASSRTGDNQPQHF
j_gene: TRBJ1-5
v_gene: TRBV5-1

CDR3aa: CASSLLQGDEQYF
j_gene: TRBJ2-7
v_gene: TRBV5-1

CDR3aa: CASSWLGQANTEAFF
j_gene: TRBJ1-1
v_gene: TRBV5-1

CDR3aa: CASIEENTGELFF
j_gene: TRBJ2-2
v_gene: TRBV6-6

CDR3aa: CASTELGTATNEKLFF
j_gene: TRBJ1-4
v_gene: TRBV5-6

CDR3aa: CASSLRGAYTEAFF
j_gene: TRBJ1-1
v_gene: TRBV5-1

CDR3aa: CASSTGLAGGFFSKNIQYF
j_gene: TRBJ2-4
v_gene: TRBV19

CDR3aa: CASSWGTGGGSPQHF
j_gene: TRBJ1-5
v_gene: TRBV2

CDR3aa: CASSPDRGPGETQYF
j_gene: TRBJ2-5
v_gene: TRBV7-7